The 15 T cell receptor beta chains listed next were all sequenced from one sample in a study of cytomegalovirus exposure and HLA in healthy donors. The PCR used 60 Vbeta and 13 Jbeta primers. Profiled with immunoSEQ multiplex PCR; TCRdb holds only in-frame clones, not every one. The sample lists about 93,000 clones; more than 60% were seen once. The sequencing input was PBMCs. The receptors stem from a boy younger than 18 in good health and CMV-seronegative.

Here the CDR3 DNA reads TGCGCCAGCAGCCAAGTTATATCGGGAACTGAAGCTTTCTTT. Protein product: CASSQVISGTEAFF. This sequence joins TRBV4-3 and TRBJ1-1; D gene ambiguous. Germline CDR1 reads LGHNA; CDR2 reads YSLEER. Trimming stripped 1 base from V and 5 bases from J, with 11 bases between. The CDR3 covers 14 residues.

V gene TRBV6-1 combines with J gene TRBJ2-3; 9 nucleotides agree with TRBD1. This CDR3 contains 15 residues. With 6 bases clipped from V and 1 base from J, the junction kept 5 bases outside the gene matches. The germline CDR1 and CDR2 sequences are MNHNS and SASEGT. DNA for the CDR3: TGTGCCAGCAGACAATACAGGGGGCGCACAGATACGCAGTATTTT. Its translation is CASRQYRGRTDTQYF.

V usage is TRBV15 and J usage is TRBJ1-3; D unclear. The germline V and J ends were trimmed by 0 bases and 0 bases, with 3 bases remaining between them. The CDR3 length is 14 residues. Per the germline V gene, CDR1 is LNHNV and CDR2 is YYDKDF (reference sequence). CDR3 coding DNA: TGTGCCACCAGCAGAGACAGCTCTGGAAACACCATATATTTT. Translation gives CATSRDSSGNTIYF. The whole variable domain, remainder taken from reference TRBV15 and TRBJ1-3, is DAMVIQNPRYQVTQFGKPVTLSCSQTLNHNVMYWYQQKSSQAPKLLFHYYDKDFNNEADTPDNFQSRRPNTSFCFLDIRSPGLGDTAMYLCATSRDSSGNTIYFGEGSWLTVV.

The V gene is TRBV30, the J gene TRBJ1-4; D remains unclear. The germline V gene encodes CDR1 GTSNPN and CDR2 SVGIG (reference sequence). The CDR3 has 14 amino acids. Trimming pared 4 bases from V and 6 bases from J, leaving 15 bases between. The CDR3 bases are TGTGCCTGGACCCTTAACGGGGTCCATGAAAAACTGTTTTTT. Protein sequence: CAWTLNGVHEKLFF. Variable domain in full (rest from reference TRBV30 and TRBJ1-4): SQTIHQWPATLVQPVGSPLSLECTVEGTSNPNLYWYRQAAGRGLQLLFYSVGIGQISSEVPQNLSASRPQDRQFILSSKKLLLSDSGFYLCAWTLNGVHEKLFFGSGTQLSVL.

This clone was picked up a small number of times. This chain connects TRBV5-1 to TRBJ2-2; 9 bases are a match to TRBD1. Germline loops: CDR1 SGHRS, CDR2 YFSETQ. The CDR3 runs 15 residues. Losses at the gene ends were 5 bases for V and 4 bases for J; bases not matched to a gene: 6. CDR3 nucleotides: TGCGCCAGCAGAGCCGGGACAGGGAGCACCGGGGAGCTGTTTTTT. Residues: CASRAGTGSTGELFF.

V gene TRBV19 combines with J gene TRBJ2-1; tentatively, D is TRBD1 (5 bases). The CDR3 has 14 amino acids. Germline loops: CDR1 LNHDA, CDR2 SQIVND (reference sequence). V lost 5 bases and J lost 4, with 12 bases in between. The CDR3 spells CASSRKGLYNEQFF. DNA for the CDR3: TGTGCCAGTAGTCGAAAGGGGCTATACAATGAGCAGTTCTTC.

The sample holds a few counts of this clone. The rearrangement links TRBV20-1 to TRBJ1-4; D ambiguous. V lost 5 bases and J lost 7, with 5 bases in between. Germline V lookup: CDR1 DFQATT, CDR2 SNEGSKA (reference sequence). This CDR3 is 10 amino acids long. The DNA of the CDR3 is TGCAGTGCTTCTAGTGAAAAACTGTTTTTT. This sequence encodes CSASSEKLFF.

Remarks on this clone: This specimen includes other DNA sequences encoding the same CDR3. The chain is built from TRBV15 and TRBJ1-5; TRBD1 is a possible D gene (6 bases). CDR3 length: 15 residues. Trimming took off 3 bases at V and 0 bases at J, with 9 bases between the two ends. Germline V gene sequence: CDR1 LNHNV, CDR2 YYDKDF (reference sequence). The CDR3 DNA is TGTGCCACCAGCAGGGACAGAAATAGCAATCAGCCCCAGCATTTT. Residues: CATSRDRNSNQPQHF. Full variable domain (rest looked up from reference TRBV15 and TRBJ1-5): DAMVIQNPRYQVTQFGKPVTLSCSQTLNHNVMYWYQQKSSQAPKLLFHYYDKDFNNEADTPDNFQSRRPNTSFCFLDIRSPGLGDTAMYLCATSRDRNSNQPQHFGDGTRLSIL.

This chain's CDR3 is CASSRLADQETQYF. The CDR3 DNA reads TGTGCCAGCAGCCGACTAGCGGATCAAGAGACCCAGTACTTC. The chain has TRBV5-4 and TRBJ2-5; 9 nucleotides line up with TRBD2. Germline V gene lookup returns CDR1 SGHNT and CDR2 YYREEE (reference sequence). This CDR3 contains 14 residues. V dropped 4 bases and J dropped 2; count of bases not matched to a gene: 3.

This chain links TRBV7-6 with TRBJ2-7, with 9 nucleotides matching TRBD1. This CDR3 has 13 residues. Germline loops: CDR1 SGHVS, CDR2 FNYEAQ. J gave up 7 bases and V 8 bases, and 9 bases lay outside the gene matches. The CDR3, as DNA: TGTGCCAGCCGTGGACAGGGGAAGGATGAGCAGTACTTC. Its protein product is CASRGQGKDEQYF.

CDR3 protein: CAWTPGLAGPSDTQYF. The CDR3 DNA reads as TGTGCCTGGACCCCCGGACTAGCGGGTCCCTCAGATACGCAGTATTTT. V gene TRBV30 combines with J gene TRBJ2-3, with 11 positions matching TRBD2. Germline CDR1 reads GTSNPN; CDR2 reads SVGIG (reference sequence). The CDR3 runs 16 residues. Unmatched junction bases numbered 10, after V lost 4 bases and J lost 4 bases.

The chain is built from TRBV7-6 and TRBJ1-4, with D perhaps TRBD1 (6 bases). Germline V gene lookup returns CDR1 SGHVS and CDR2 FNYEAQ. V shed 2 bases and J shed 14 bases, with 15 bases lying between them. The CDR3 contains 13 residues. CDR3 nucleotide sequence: TGTGCCAGCAGCTTAAACTGGGGGGGCCTGCTGTTTTTT. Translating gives CASSLNWGGLLFF.

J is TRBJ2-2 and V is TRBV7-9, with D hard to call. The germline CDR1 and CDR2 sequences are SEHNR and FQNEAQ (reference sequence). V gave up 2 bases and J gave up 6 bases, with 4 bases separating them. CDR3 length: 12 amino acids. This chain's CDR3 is CASSLRAGELFF. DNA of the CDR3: TGTGCCAGCAGCTTAAGAGCCGGGGAGCTGTTTTTT.

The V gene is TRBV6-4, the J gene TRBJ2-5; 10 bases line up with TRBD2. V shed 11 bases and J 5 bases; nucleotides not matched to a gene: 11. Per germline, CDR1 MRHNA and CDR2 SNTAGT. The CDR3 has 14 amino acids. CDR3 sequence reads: CAQGAGGPDETQYF. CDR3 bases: TGTGCCCAGGGAGCGGGAGGGCCAGATGAGACCCAGTACTTC.

The CDR3 loop reads CASSIIGTGSGYTF. CDR3 coding DNA: TGTGCCAGTAGTATAATTGGGACAGGGAGCGGCTACACCTTC. J is TRBJ1-2 and V is TRBV19; 9 nucleotides match TRBD1. V lost 2 bases to trimming and J lost 8 bases; unmatched junction nucleotides: 6. The germline gives CDR1 LNHDA, CDR2 SQIVND (reference sequence). This CDR3 contains 14 residues.